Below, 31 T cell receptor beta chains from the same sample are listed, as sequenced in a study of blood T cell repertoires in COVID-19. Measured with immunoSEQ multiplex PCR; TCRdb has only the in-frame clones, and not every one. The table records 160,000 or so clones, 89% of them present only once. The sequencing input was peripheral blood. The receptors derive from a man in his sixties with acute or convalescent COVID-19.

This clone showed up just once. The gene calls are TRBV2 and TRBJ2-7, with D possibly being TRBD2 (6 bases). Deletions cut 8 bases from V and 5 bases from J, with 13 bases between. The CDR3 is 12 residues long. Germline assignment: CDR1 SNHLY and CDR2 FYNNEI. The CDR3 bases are TGTGCCAGCCGCCGGGGAGGCCACGAGCAGTACTTC. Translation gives CASRRGGHEQYF.

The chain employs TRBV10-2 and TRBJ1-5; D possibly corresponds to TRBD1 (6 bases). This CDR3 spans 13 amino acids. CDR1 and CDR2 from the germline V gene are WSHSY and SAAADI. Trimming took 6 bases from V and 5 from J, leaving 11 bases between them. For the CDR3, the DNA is TGCGCCAGCAGCCAGGGGCCGGATCAGCCCCAGCATTTT. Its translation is CASSQGPDQPQHF.

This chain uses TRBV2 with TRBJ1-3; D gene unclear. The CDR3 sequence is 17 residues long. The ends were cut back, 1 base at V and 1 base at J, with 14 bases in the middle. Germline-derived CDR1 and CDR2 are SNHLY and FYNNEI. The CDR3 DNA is TGTGCCAGCAGTGAAGTCCGAGAAGACTCTTCTGGAAACACCATATATTTT. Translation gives CASSEVREDSSGNTIYF. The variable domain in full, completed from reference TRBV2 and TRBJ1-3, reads EPEVTQTPSHQVTQMGQEVILRCVPISNHLYFYWYRQILGQKVEFLVSFYNNEISEKSEIFDDQFSVERPDGSNFTLKIRSTKLEDSAMYFCASSEVREDSSGNTIYFGEGSWLTVV.

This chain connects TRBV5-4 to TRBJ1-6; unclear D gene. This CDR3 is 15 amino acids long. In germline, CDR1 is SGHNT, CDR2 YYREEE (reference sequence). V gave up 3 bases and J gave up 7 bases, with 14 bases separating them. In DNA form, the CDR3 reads TGTGCCAGCAGCTCCGTAGGAGGGAACAATTCACCCCTCCACTTT. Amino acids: CASSSVGGNNSPLHF.

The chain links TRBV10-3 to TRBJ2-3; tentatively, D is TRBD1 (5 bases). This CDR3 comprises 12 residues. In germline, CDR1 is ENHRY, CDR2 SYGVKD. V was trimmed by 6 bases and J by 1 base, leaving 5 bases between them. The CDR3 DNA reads TGTGCCATCAGACAGGGCACAGATACGCAGTATTTT. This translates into CAIRQGTDTQYF.

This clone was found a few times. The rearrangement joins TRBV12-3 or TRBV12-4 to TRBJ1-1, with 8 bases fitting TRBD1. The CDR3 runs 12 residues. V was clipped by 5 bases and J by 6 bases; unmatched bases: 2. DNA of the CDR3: TGTGCCAGCAGTCCGGGACAGGCTGAAGCTTTCTTT. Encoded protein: CASSPGQAEAFF.

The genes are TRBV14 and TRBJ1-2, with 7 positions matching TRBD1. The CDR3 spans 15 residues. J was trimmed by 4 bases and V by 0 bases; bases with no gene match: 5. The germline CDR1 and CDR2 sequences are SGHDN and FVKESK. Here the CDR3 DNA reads TGTGCCAGCAGCCAAGAATCGGGACAGCTCTATGGCTACACCTTC. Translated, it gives CASSQESGQLYGYTF.

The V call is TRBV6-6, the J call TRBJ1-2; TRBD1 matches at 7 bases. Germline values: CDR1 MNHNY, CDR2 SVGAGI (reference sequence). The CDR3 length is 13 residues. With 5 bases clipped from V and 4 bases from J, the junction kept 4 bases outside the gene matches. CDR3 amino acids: CASSGQESYGYTF. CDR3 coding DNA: TGTGCCAGCAGTGGACAGGAATCCTATGGCTACACCTTC.

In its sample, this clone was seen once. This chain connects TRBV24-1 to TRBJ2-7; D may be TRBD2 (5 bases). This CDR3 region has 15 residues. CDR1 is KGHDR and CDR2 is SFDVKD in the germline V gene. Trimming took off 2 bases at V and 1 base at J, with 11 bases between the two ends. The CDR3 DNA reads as TGTGCCACCAGTGATTCCGGACTGTTGTCCTACGAGCAGTACTTC. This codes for CATSDSGLLSYEQYF.

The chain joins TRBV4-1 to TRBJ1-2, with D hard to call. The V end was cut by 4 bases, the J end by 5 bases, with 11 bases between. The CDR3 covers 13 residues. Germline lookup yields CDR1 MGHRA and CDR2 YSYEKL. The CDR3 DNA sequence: TGCGCCAGCAGCCCCGGGTCCGCTTATGGCTACACCTTC. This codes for CASSPGSAYGYTF.

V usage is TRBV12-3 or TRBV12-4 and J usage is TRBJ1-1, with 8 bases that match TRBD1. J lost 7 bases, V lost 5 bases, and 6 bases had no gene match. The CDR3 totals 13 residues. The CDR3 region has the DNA TGTGCCAGCAGTAGGTTGGGACAGGATGAAGCTTTCTTT. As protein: CASSRLGQDEAFF.

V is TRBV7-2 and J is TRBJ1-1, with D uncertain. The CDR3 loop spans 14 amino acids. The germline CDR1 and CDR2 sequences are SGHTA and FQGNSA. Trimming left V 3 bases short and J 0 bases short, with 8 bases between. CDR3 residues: CASSFEELNTEAFF. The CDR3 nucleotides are TGTGCCAGCAGCTTTGAGGAGCTGAACACTGAAGCTTTCTTT.

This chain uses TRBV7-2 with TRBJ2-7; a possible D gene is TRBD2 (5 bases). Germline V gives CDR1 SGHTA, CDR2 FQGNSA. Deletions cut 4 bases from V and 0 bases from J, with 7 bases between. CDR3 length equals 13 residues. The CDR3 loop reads CASSSDYSYEQYF. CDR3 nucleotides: TGTGCCAGCAGCTCCGACTACTCCTACGAGCAGTACTTC.

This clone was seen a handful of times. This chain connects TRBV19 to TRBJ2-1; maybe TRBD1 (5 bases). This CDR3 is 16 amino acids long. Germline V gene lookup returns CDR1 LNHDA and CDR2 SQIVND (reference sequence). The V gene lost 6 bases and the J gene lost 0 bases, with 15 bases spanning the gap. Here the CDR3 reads CASSPGHLSSYNEQFF. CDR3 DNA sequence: TGTGCCAGTAGCCCCGGACACCTGAGCTCCTACAATGAGCAGTTCTTC.

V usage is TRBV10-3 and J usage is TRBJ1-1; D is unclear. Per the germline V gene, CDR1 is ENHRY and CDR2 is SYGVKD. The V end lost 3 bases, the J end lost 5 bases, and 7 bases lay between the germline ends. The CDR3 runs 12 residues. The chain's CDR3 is CAISESGTEAFF. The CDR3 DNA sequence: TGTGCCATCAGTGAATCGGGTACTGAAGCTTTCTTT.

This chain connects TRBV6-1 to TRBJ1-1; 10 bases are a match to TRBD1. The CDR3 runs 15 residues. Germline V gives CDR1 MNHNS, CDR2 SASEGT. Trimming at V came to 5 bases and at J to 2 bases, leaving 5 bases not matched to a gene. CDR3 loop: CASSLRQGANTEAFF. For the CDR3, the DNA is TGTGCCAGCAGTTTGCGACAGGGGGCCAACACTGAAGCTTTCTTT.

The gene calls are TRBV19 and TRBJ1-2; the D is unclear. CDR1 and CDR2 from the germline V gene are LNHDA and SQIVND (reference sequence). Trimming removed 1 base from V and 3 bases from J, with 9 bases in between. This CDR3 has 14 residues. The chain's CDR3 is CASSIAGGYYGYTF. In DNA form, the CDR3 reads TGTGCCAGTAGTATAGCAGGAGGGTACTATGGCTACACCTTC. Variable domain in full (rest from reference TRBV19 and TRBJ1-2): DGGITQSPKYLFRKEGQNVTLSCEQNLNHDAMYWYRQDPGQGLRLIYYSQIVNDFQKGDIAEGYSVSREKKESFPLTVTSAQKNPTAFYLCASSIAGGYYGYTFGSGTRLTVV.

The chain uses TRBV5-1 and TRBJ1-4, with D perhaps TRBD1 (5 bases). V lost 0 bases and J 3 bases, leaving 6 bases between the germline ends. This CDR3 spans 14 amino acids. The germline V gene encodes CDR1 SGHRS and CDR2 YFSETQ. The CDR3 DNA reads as TGCGCCAGCAGCTTGGGACAGTCTAATGAAAAACTGTTTTTT. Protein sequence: CASSLGQSNEKLFF. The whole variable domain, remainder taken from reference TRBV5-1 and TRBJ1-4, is KAGVTQTPRYLIKTRGQQVTLSCSPISGHRSVSWYQQTPGQGLQFLFEYFSETQRNKGNFPGRFSGRQFSNSRSEMNVSTLELGDSALYLCASSLGQSNEKLFFGSGTQLSVL.

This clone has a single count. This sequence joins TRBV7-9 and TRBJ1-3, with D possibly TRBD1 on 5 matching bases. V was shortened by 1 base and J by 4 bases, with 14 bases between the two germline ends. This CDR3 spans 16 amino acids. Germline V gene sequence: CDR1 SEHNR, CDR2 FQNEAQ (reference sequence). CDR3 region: CASSLVRRGDGNTIYF. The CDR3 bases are TGTGCCAGCAGCTTAGTGAGGAGGGGCGACGGAAACACCATATATTTT.

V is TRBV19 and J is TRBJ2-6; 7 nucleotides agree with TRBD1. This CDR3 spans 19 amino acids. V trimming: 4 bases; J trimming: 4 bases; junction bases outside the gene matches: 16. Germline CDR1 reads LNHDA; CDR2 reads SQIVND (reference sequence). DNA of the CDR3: TGTGCCAGTAGTACACAACCGGGACAGAGCGTGAAGGGGGCCAACGTCCTGACTTTC. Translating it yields CASSTQPGQSVKGANVLTF.

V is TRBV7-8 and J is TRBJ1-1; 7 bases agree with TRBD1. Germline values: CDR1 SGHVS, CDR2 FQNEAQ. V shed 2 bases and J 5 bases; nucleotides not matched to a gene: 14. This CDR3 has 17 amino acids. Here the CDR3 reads CASSLIAGQQGSTEAFF. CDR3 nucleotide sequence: TGTGCCAGCAGCTTAATTGCGGGACAGCAGGGTTCTACTGAAGCTTTCTTT. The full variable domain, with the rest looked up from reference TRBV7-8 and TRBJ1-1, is GAGVSQSPRYKVAKRGQDVALRCDPISGHVSLFWYQQALGQGPEFLTYFQNEAQLDKSGLPSDRFFAERPEGSVSTLKIQRTQQEDSAVYLCASSLIAGQQGSTEAFFGQGTRLTVV.

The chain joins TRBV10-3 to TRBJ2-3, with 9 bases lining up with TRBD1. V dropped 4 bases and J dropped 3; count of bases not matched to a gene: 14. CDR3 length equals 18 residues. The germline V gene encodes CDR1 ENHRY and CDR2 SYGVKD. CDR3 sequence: CAISGSIAGQGWTDTQYF. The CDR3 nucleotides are TGTGCCATCAGTGGGTCCATAGCAGGACAGGGGTGGACAGATACGCAGTATTTT.

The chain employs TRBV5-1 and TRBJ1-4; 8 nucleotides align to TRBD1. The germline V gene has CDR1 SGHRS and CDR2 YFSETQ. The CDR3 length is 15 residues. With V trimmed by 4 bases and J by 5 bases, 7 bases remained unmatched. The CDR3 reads CASSLAGQVNEKLFF. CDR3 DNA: TGCGCCAGCAGCCTCGCGGGACAGGTAAATGAAAAACTGTTTTTT.

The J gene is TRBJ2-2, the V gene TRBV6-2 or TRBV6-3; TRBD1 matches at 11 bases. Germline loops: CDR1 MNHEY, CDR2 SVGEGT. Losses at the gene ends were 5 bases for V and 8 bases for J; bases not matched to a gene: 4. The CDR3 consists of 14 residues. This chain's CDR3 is CASSRTGGKGELFF. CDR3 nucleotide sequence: TGTGCCAGCAGTAGGACAGGGGGCAAAGGGGAGCTGTTTTTT.

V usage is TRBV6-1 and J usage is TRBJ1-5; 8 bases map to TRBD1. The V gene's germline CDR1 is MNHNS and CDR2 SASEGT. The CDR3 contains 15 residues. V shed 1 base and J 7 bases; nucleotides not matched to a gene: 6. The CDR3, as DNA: TGTGCCAGCAGTGAAGGGACAGGGAAAAACCAGCCCCAGCATTTT. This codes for CASSEGTGKNQPQHF.

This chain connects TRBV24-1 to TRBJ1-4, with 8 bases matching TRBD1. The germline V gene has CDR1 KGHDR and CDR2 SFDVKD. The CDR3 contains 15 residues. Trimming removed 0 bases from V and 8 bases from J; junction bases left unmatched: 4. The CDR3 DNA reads TGTGCCACCAGTGATTTGAAACAGGGGGGAGAAAAACTGTTTTTT. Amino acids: CATSDLKQGGEKLFF.

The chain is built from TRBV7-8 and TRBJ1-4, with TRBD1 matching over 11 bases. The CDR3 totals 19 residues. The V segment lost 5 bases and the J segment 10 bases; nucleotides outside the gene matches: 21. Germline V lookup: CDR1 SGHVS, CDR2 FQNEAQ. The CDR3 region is CASSPLPRPDRGLFGKLFF. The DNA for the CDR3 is TGTGCCAGCAGCCCACTCCCTCGCCCGGACAGGGGGCTTTTTGGAAAACTGTTTTTT.

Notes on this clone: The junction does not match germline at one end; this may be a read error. The chain's CDR3 is CASSQEGPILSYLGF. The CDR3 nucleotides read TGCGCCAGCAGCCAGGAGGGCCCCATTCTCAGTTACCTAGGCTTC. The chain carries TRBV10-1 and TRBJ2-7, with D possibly being TRBD2 (6 bases). Germline-derived CDR1 and CDR2 are WNHNN and SYGVQD (reference sequence). The CDR3 consists of 15 residues.

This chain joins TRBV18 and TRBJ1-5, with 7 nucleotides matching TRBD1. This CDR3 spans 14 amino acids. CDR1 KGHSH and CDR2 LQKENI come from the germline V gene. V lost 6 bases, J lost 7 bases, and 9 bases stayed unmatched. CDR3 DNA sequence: TGTGCCAGCTCCCAGGACAGGCCACGACAGCCCCAGCATTTT. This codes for CASSQDRPRQPQHF.

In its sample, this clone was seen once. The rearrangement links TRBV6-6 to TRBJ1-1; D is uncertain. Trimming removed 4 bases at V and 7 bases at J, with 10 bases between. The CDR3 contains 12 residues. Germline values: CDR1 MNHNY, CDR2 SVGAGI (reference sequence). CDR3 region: CASSFRGIEAFF. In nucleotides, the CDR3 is TGTGCCAGCAGTTTCCGGGGAATTGAAGCTTTCTTT.

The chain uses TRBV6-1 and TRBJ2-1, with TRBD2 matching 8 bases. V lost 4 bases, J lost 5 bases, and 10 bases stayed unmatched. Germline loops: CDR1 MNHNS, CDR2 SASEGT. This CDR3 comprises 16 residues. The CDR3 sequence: CASSGRSGGANNEQFF. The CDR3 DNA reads TGTGCCAGCAGTGGACGCTCCGGGGGGGCAAACAATGAGCAGTTCTTC.